This T cell receptor beta chain is from a study of CD8 T cells in Susac syndrome. With random hexamers, roughly 0.45 to 1 ug RNA was reverse transcribed. TCRdb reanalysed the immunoSEQ multiplex PCR reads using MiXCR and keeps one entry per CDR3 protein. This table holds around 280,000 distinct CDR3 sequences, 90% to 95% found once. Germline-derived CDR1 and CDR2 are SQVTM and ANQGSEA. J gave up 5 bases and V 7 bases, and 5 bases lay outside the gene matches. The CDR3 contains 12 residues. The rearrangement uses TRBV29-1 and TRBJ2-5; 9 positions agree with TRBD2. This TCR was recovered from a human donor with multiple sclerosis. Input material: CD4+ T cells from PBMCs. CDR3 bases: TGCAGCGCCTACGGGACTAGCGAGACCCAGTACTTC. The encoded protein is CSAYGTSETQYF.